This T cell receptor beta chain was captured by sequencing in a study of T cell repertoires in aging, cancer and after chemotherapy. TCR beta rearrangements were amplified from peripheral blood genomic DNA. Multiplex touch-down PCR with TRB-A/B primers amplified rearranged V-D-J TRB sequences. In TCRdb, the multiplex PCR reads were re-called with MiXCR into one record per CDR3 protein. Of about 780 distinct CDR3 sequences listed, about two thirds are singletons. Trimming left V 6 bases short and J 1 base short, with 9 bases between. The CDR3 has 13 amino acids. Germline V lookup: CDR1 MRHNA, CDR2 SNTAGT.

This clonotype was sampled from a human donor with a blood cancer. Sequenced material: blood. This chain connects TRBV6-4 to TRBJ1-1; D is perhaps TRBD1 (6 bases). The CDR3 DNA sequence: TGTGCCAGCAGCCGGACAGCGAACACTGAAGCTTTCTTT. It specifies CASSRTANTEAFF.